One and the same sample provided the 30 T cell receptor beta chains below, sequenced in a study of human T cells and chemical hapten exposure. In TCRdb, the RACE reads were re-called with MiXCR into one record per CDR3 protein. The sample records approximately 50,000 distinct CDR3 sequences, 9.9% being singletons. This sample's time point: patch test 3, about 24 weeks after DPC sensitization. Treatment in this sample: therapeutic diphenylcyclopropenone sensitization with weekly scalp DPC. Sequenced here: whole blood, sampled in connection with sensitization to the hapten diphenylcyclopropenone (DPC). The receptor source for this set is a woman in her thirties or forties with alopecia areata. Some clones in this sample may be carry-over from other donors' samples.

This clonotype was seen many times. The chain uses TRBV28 and TRBJ1-4, with D unclear. V shed 6 bases and J shed 8 bases, with 19 bases lying between them. Germline V gene lookup returns CDR1 MDHEN and CDR2 SYDVKM. CDR3 length: 15 amino acids. The CDR3 bases are TGTGCCAGCAGACCCCAGGAGGCCAGGCTCGAAAAACTGTTTTTT. This codes for CASRPQEARLEKLFF.

Only a few counts were recorded for this clonotype. The chain combines TRBV5-1 with TRBJ1-1; possible D gene TRBD1, 6 bases. Trimming shortened V by 0 bases and J by 4 bases, and 7 bases separated the two germline ends. CDR1 SGHRS and CDR2 YFSETQ come from the germline V gene. CDR3 size: 13 residues. CDR3 protein: CASSLEGGTEAFF. The CDR3, as DNA: TGCGCCAGCAGCTTGGAGGGGGGCACTGAAGCTTTCTTT.

This clonotype was picked up many times. The rearrangement links TRBV5-1 to TRBJ2-7, with TRBD1 as a possible D gene (5 bases). The ends were cut back, 1 base at V and 0 bases at J, with 8 bases in the middle. This CDR3 comprises 14 residues. Germline CDR1 reads SGHRS; CDR2 reads YFSETQ. CDR3 nucleotide sequence: TGCGCCAGCAGCTTGCTAGGGGCCTCCTACGAGCAGTACTTC. Protein sequence: CASSLLGASYEQYF.

The sample holds one count of this clonotype. The chain has TRBV20-1 and TRBJ2-2; tentatively, D is TRBD2 (6 bases). Trimming left V 0 bases short and J 0 bases short, with 14 bases between. The germline V gene encodes CDR1 DFQATT and CDR2 SNEGSKA (reference sequence). The CDR3 loop spans 17 amino acids. Here the CDR3 reads CSARDSGLASNTGELFF. The CDR3 DNA is TGCAGTGCTAGAGATAGTGGGCTAGCGTCGAACACCGGGGAGCTGTTTTTT.

This clonotype was seen at least ten times. V is TRBV28 and J is TRBJ2-7; D is undetermined. CDR1 MDHEN and CDR2 SYDVKM come from the germline V gene. Trimming took off 6 bases at V and 4 bases at J, with 7 bases between the two ends. This CDR3 has 11 residues. CDR3 in amino acids: CASRKQYEQYF. In DNA form, the CDR3 reads TGTGCCAGCAGGAAGCAGTACGAGCAGTACTTC.

This clonotype was seen ten or more times. The chain has TRBV6-4 and TRBJ2-1; D is possibly TRBD2 (6 bases). V was clipped by 3 bases and J by 6 bases, with 15 bases between them. This CDR3 is built from 15 residues. Germline assignment: CDR1 MRHNA and CDR2 SNTAGT. The CDR3 here is CASSETGDPSNEQFF. Here the CDR3 DNA reads TGTGCCAGCAGTGAAACGGGGGACCCTTCCAATGAGCAGTTCTTC.

A few counts support this clonotype. V gene TRBV3-1 combines with J gene TRBJ1-1, with TRBD1 matching over 9 bases. The germline CDR1 and CDR2 sequences are LGHDT and YNNKEL (reference sequence). CDR3 length: 15 residues. Unmatched junction bases numbered 7, after V lost 2 bases and J lost 6 bases. CDR3 residues: CASSQLGQGWAEAFF. In DNA, the CDR3 is TGTGCCAGCAGCCAACTCGGACAGGGGTGGGCTGAAGCTTTCTTT.

This clonotype has only a few counts. This chain joins TRBV30 and TRBJ2-7; no clear D. The CDR3 covers 14 residues. V was clipped by 5 bases and J by 2 bases, with 16 bases between them. CDR1 is GTSNPN, CDR2 SVGIG, per germline (reference sequence). The CDR3 loop reads CAWGGSAGTYEQYF. The CDR3 DNA reads TGTGCCTGGGGCGGTTCTGCTGGCACCTACGAGCAGTACTTC.

This chain joins TRBV29-1 and TRBJ2-6, with D hard to call. Trimming removed 7 bases from V and 0 bases from J, with 10 bases in between. This CDR3 region has 14 residues. Looked up from germline, CDR1 is SQVTM and CDR2 is ANQGSEA. The CDR3: CSAGSNSGANVLTF. For the CDR3, the DNA is TGCAGCGCTGGTTCCAACTCTGGGGCCAACGTCCTGACTTTC.

Ten or more counts support this clonotype. The chain combines TRBV12-3 or TRBV12-4 with TRBJ2-7; no definite D call. The CDR3 totals 12 residues. V gave up 0 bases and J gave up 2 bases, with 2 bases separating them. CDR3 residues: CASSLAPYEQYF. The CDR3 nucleotides are TGTGCCAGCAGTTTAGCGCCCTACGAGCAGTACTTC.

This clonotype was seen repeatedly, ten times or more. The gene calls are TRBV6-6 and TRBJ2-7; a weak D match, TRBD1 (6 bases). Germline V gene sequence: CDR1 MNHNY, CDR2 SVGAGI (reference sequence). The CDR3 consists of 12 residues. V was trimmed by 8 bases and J by 3 bases, leaving 11 bases between them. DNA for the CDR3: TGTGCCAGCGGACAGCTAAGCTACGAGCAGTACTTC. As protein: CASGQLSYEQYF.

This clonotype was observed a few times. The chain has TRBV25-1 and TRBJ1-6; D might be TRBD1 (5 bases). Trimming took 0 bases from V and 7 from J, leaving 10 bases between them. The CDR3 loop spans 15 amino acids. Germline CDR1 and CDR2: MGHDK and SYGVNS. The chain's CDR3 is CASSEYRGTNSPLHF. The CDR3 bases are TGTGCCAGCAGTGAATATAGAGGGACCAATTCACCCCTCCACTTT.

This clonotype was seen a handful of times. The rearrangement joins TRBV19 to TRBJ2-2; 12 nucleotides match TRBD2. CDR1 is LNHDA and CDR2 is SQIVND in the germline V gene (reference sequence). V shed 9 bases, J shed 5 bases, and the junction held 7 bases outside the gene matches. CDR3 length: 15 residues. The CDR3 bases are TGTGCCAGCACTAGCGGGGGGCGAAAAACCGGGGAGCTGTTTTTT. Translated: CASTSGGRKTGELFF.

This clonotype was picked up many times. J is TRBJ2-7 and V is TRBV6-5; D is unclear. Germline CDR1 and CDR2: MNHEY and SVGAGI. Trimming removed 6 bases from V and 0 bases from J, with 15 bases in between. This CDR3 comprises 15 residues. Written as DNA, the CDR3 is TGTGCCAGCAGGGAACAAAAAGGCAGCTCCTACGAGCAGTACTTC. Its protein is CASREQKGSSYEQYF.

This clonotype has ten or more counts. The chain employs TRBV20-1 and TRBJ1-1; D gene ambiguous. This CDR3 comprises 13 residues. From germline, CDR1 is DFQATT and CDR2 SNEGSKA (reference sequence). V lost 6 bases to trimming and J lost 0 bases, with 11 bases between them. The CDR3 loop is CSASVLLNTEAFF. The CDR3 nucleotides are TGCAGTGCCTCGGTTCTCCTGAACACTGAAGCTTTCTTT.

This clonotype occurred a few times. This chain connects TRBV3-1 to TRBJ1-4; D is undetermined. Germline lookup yields CDR1 LGHDT and CDR2 YNNKEL (reference sequence). V was shortened by 0 bases and J by 3 bases, with 14 bases between the two germline ends. The CDR3 sequence is 17 residues long. In nucleotides, the CDR3 is TGTGCCAGCAGCCAAGAAGTCGACGGTGGGTCTAATGAAAAACTGTTTTTT. It yields the protein CASSQEVDGGSNEKLFF.

Many counts were recorded for this clonotype. The rearrangement uses TRBV7-3 and TRBJ2-3; 14 nucleotides agree with TRBD2. The junction had 6 bases not matched to a gene; V was cut back by 6 bases and J by 10 bases. The CDR3 totals 14 residues. Germline V gene data show CDR1 as SGHTA and CDR2 as FQGTGA. CDR3 residues: CASSPGLAGGAQYF. DNA for the CDR3: TGTGCCAGCAGTCCTGGACTAGCGGGGGGCGCGCAGTATTTT.

This clonotype has at least ten counts. The chain combines TRBV9 with TRBJ2-7; the D is unclear. The CDR3 is 14 amino acids. Deletions cut 0 bases from V and 1 base from J, with 8 bases between. The germline V gene encodes CDR1 SGDLS and CDR2 YYNGEE. The CDR3 bases are TGTGCCAGCAGCGTAGATGTGGTTTCCTACGAGCAGTACTTC. It translates to CASSVDVVSYEQYF.

This clonotype has a handful of counts. This chain uses TRBV20-1 with TRBJ1-2, with no clear D. The CDR3 totals 13 residues. Germline CDR1 is DFQATT and CDR2 is SNEGSKA (reference sequence). Between the trimmed V and J ends, which lost 6 bases and 1 base, there was a span of 12 bases. CDR3 bases: TGCAGTGCCAACGGACGGAATAACTATGGCTACACCTTC. Its protein is CSANGRNNYGYTF.

This clonotype was detected many times. This rearrangement joins TRBV7-9 to TRBJ2-7; the D is unclear. V was shortened by 0 bases and J by 4 bases, with 7 bases between the two germline ends. Germline CDR1 SEHNR, CDR2 FQNEAQ (reference sequence). CDR3 length equals 13 residues. The CDR3 protein is CASSLAVSYEQYF. CDR3 in DNA: TGTGCCAGCAGCTTAGCGGTGAGTTACGAGCAGTACTTC.

This chain links TRBV7-6 with TRBJ2-7; tentatively, D is TRBD1 or TRBD2 (5 bases each). The CDR3 loop spans 15 amino acids. Between the trimmed V and J ends, which lost 4 bases and 7 bases, there was a span of 20 bases. The germline V gene has CDR1 SGHVS and CDR2 FNYEAQ. In DNA, the CDR3 is TGTGCCAGCAGCTCGGGACGAAGAGGGACGGGGGAGCAGTACTTC. Protein sequence: CASSSGRRGTGEQYF.

This clonotype showed up many times. The chain employs TRBV12-3 or TRBV12-4 and TRBJ1-2; D is ambiguous. Trimming removed 5 bases at V and 13 bases at J, with 5 bases between. CDR3 length: 8 amino acids. The CDR3 sequence is CASSPSTF. DNA of the CDR3: TGTGCCAGCAGTCCCTCCACCTTC.

V is TRBV29-1 and J is TRBJ1-2, with D possibly being TRBD1 (5 bases). V lost 2 bases to trimming and J lost 3 bases, with 13 bases between them. In germline, CDR1 is SQVTM, CDR2 ANQGSEA. There are 14 residues in the CDR3. The CDR3 DNA reads TGCAGCGTTGAATTGGGGCAGGTGGACTATGGCTACACCTTC. It is translated as CSVELGQVDYGYTF.

This rearrangement joins TRBV29-1 to TRBJ2-2; TRBD1 might be the D (6 bases). CDR3 length: 14 residues. V dropped 5 bases and J dropped 4 bases, with 14 bases sitting between them. CDR1 and CDR2 from the germline V gene are SQVTM and ANQGSEA. The CDR3 DNA is TGCAGCGTTAGGGCAGGGGAGATCACCGGGGAGCTGTTTTTT. It translates to CSVRAGEITGELFF.

This clonotype came up a few times. The chain joins TRBV19 to TRBJ2-3; possible D gene TRBD2, 5 bases. Trimming pared 5 bases from V and 6 bases from J, leaving 27 bases between. From germline, CDR1 is LNHDA and CDR2 SQIVND (reference sequence). The CDR3 has 18 residues. In DNA form, the CDR3 reads TGTGCCAGTAGTCGGAAACTCCACCGGGGAAGTTATTGGGATACGCAGTATTTT. It translates to CASSRKLHRGSYWDTQYF.

This clonotype was seen more than once but under ten times. The chain recombines TRBV24-1 with TRBJ1-5, with TRBD1 identical over 7 bases. V shed 3 bases, J shed 4 bases, and the junction held 5 bases outside the gene matches. Germline lookup yields CDR1 KGHDR and CDR2 SFDVKD. This CDR3 has 15 amino acids. In nucleotides, the CDR3 is TGTGCCACCAGTGATGTAGGGGGCCGGAATCAGCCCCAGCATTTT. This translates into CATSDVGGRNQPQHF.

There are a few counts of this clonotype. V and J are TRBV12-3 or TRBV12-4 and TRBJ2-1; D not resolved. The CDR3 covers 15 residues. V dropped 1 base and J dropped 3 bases, with 10 bases sitting between them. The CDR3 is CASSLVGTLYNEQFF. CDR3 sequence (DNA): TGTGCCAGCAGTTTAGTCGGAACACTCTACAATGAGCAGTTCTTC.

The chain uses TRBV28 and TRBJ2-3; no firm D call. Germline values: CDR1 MDHEN, CDR2 SYDVKM. V was trimmed by 7 bases and J by 6 bases, leaving 5 bases between them. This CDR3 is 10 amino acids long. The CDR3 bases are TGTGCCAGCAAAGCGGATACGCAGTATTTT. Its translation is CASKADTQYF.

This clonotype was seen repeatedly, ten times or more. The rearrangement uses TRBV29-1 and TRBJ1-5; TRBD1 is a possible D gene (5 bases). The CDR3 runs 16 residues. The V end lost 1 base, the J end lost 6 bases, and 19 bases lay between the germline ends. In germline, CDR1 is SQVTM, CDR2 ANQGSEA. CDR3 region: CSVEADTGRVGQPQHF. The DNA of the CDR3 is TGCAGCGTTGAAGCGGACACGGGACGGGTAGGTCAGCCCCAGCATTTT.

This clonotype was found many times. V and J are TRBV29-1 and TRBJ1-1, with D possibly matching TRBD1 (6 bases). The V gene lost 8 bases and the J gene lost 4 bases, with 14 bases spanning the gap. Germline values: CDR1 SQVTM, CDR2 ANQGSEA. The CDR3 covers 12 residues. The CDR3 here is CSLDSSGTEAFF. The CDR3 nucleotides are TGCAGCTTGGACAGTTCGGGCACTGAAGCTTTCTTT.